This T cell receptor (beta chain) originates from a study of blood T cells in healthy people across ages. Peripheral blood, roughly 11 milliliters per donor, was collected. V trimming: 6 bases; J trimming: 3 bases; junction bases outside the gene matches: 20. This CDR3 comprises 18 residues. Looked up from germline, CDR1 is MNHNS and CDR2 is SASEGT. Study results and caveats: As age increased, TCR beta diversity per million T cells fell in a roughly linear fashion. Long-lived donors exceeded aged donors in naive CD4+ cells and diversity.

The second PCR ran 7 to 11 cycles with a sample-barcoded 5' primer and J-beta primers. Each cDNA molecule received a tag from a template-switch adaptor that had 12 random nucleotides. MiXCR, run by TCRdb on the 5' RACE reads, gives a single entry per CDR3 protein. The sample lists roughly 2 million distinct CDR3 sequences; around 50% were seen once. Concerning this clonotype: Its antigen remains unknown.

This sequence originates from a woman aged 40 to 55 in good health. The sequencing input was blood. The chain combines TRBV6-1 with TRBJ2-7, with 7 bases matching TRBD1. The CDR3 sequence is CASSRRTGRGITYYEQYF. The CDR3 coding sequence is TGTGCCAGCAGCCGACGGACTGGCAGGGGGATAACGTACTACGAGCAGTACTTC.